The entry below gives a single TCR beta chain sequence along with its context. The data originate from a study of blood T cell repertoires in COVID-19. Across the study: T cells, B-cell-depleted T cells, or PBMCs provided the cDNA or gDNA that served as material.

Original processing methods: Quantification of nucleated cells was approximated via reference gene primer amplification. Measured with immunoSEQ multiplex PCR; TCRdb has only the in-frame clones, and not every one. D and trimming come from the DNA, and the V and J calls and clone size come from that table. The profile shows 26,000 or so clones, 92% of them singletons. The source of this sequence is a human donor in a cohort sampled during active COVID-19. The sample taken for sequencing was peripheral blood.

CDR3 sequence: CASSLGGQDNEQFF. In nucleotides, the CDR3 is TGTGCCAGCAGCTTGGGGGGACAGGACAATGAGCAGTTCTTC. V and J are TRBV5-6 and TRBJ2-1; 8 positions agree with TRBD1. V dropped 0 bases and J dropped 5; count of bases not matched to a gene: 1. CDR3 length equals 14 residues. Per the germline V gene, CDR1 is SGHDT and CDR2 is YYEEEE.